This T cell receptor (beta chain) was obtained from a study of T-cell reconstitution after alpha-beta-depleted transplantation in children. Preparing the TCRbeta library involved the use of unique molecular identifiers. TCRdb independently ran MiXCR on the PCR reads; one entry per CDR3 protein. The sample has around 580,000 distinct CDR3 sequences, 25% to 30% seen once; the top ten hold approximately 39%. Concerning this clonotype itself: Its antigen is still unknown.

Study-wide results and limits: By one year post-transplant, T-cell counts and diversity largely arose from T cells that were newly produced. Reportedly, roughly two months post-transplant, alpha-beta T cells arose from several hundred expanded graft clones. Surviving recipient T cells and thymic progenitors produced the high day-60 TCRbeta diversity seen in some patients.

This CDR3 is built from 19 residues. Germline V gene lookup returns CDR1 MGHRA and CDR2 YSYEKL. J gave up 1 base and V 3 bases, and 10 bases lay outside the gene matches. This chain uses TRBV4-1 with TRBJ2-4, with 12 positions matching TRBD2. This TCR came from a boy under three years old with Wiskott-Aldrich syndrome, due to receive a stem cell transplant. The starting material was PBMCs, obtained before TCRalphabeta/CD19-depleted stem cell transplant. DNA of the CDR3: TGCGCCAGCAGCCAGTTGACTAGCGGGAGAGTTGGGGCCAAAAACATTCAGTACTTC. This codes for CASSQLTSGRVGAKNIQYF.